This T cell receptor beta chain stems from a study of T cell repertoires in cytomegalovirus infection. Across the study: It was recently identified HLA-C-restricted and well-studied HLA-B-restricted CMV epitopes that the study used.

One entry per CDR3 protein, called by TCRdb with MiXCR from the reads. Among a few hundred thousand distinct CDR3 sequences listed, 40% were seen once. Whole-study results and caveats: Predominance within the ex vivo response was attributable to HLA-C-restricted CMV-specific TCR beta clonotypes.

Notes on this clonotype: Its antigen is currently unknown.

Trimming shortened V by 2 bases and J by 7 bases, and 6 bases separated the two germline ends. The CDR3 is made up of 12 amino acids. Germline CDR1 is MNHNS and CDR2 is SASEGT. The sequencing here drew on cultured PBMCs, taken from culture after CMV antigen stimulation. The rearrangement uses TRBV6-1 and TRBJ1-5; D is ambiguous. The sequence came from a human donor in good health (CMV status not recorded). Some clones in this sample may be carry-over from other donors' samples. The CDR3 bases are TGTGCCAGCAGTGAACCCCAACAGCCCCAGCATTTT. This gives the protein CASSEPQQPQHF.